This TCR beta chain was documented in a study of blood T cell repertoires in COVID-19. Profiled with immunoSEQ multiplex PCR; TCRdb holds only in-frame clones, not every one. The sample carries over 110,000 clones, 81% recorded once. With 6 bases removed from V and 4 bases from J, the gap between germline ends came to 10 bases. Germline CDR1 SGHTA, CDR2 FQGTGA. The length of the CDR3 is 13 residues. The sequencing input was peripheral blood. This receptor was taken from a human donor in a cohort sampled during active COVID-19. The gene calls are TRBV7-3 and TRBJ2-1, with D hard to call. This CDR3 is CASSHSFYNEQFF. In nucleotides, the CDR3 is TGTGCCAGCAGTCACTCCTTTTACAATGAGCAGTTCTTC.